This T cell receptor (beta chain) originates from a study of cytomegalovirus exposure and HLA in healthy donors. Study-level results: According to a later analysis, most TCR beta chains associated with CMV appeared HLA-restricted. Later on, an analysis found that several of the most significant clusters appeared to be linked to common viral pathogens, which included parvovirus B19. Most of the TCR beta V segments (in an earlier analysis) were productive either about 87% or about 30% of the time.

Germline V gene data show CDR1 as SQVTM and CDR2 as ANQGSEA. There are 14 residues in the CDR3. V was cut by 3 bases and J by 0 bases, with 9 bases left in between. PCR was performed using 60 Vbeta and 13 Jbeta primers. The authors' processing: Some 80 million unique TCR beta chains, roughly 10 million shared, were counted in a later analysis. Generated by immunoSEQ multiplex PCR, the TCRdb table keeps only in-frame clones and is missing some. V, J and clone size derive from that table, while D and trimming were established from the DNA sequence. The sample lists more than 95,000 clones; 50% to 65% were seen once. As regards this clone: Its antigen is undetermined.

The chain carries TRBV29-1 and TRBJ1-3; no reliable D call. The TCR sequence derives from a middle-aged woman in good health and CMV-seropositive. Sequencing used PBMCs. This CDR3 is CSVDRLNSGNTIYF. CDR3 DNA: TGCAGCGTTGACAGGTTAAACTCTGGAAACACCATATATTTT.